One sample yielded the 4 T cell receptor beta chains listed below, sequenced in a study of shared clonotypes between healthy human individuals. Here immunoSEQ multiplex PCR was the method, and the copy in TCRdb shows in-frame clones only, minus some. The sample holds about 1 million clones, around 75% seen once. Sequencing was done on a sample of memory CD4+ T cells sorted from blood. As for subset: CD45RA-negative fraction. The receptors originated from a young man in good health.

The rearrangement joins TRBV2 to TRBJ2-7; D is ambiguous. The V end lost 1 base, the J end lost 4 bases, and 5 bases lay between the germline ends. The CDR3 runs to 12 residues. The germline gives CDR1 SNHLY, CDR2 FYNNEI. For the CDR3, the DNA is TGTGCCAGCAGTGAAGGCCAGTACGAGCAGTACTTC. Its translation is CASSEGQYEQYF.

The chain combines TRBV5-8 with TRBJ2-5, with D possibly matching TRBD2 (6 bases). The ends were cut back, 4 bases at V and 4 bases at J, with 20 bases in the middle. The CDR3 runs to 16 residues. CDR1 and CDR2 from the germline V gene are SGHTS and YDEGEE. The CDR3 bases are TGTGCCAGCAGCCCCATGGAGGGGAATTCTGGAGAGACCCAGTACTTC. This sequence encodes CASSPMEGNSGETQYF.

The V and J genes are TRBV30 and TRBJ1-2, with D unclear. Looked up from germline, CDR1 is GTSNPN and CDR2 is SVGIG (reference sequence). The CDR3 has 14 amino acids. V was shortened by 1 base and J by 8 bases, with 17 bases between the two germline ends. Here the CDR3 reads CAWSAMGILEGYTF. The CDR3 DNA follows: TGTGCCTGGAGTGCCATGGGGATATTGGAAGGCTACACCTTC.

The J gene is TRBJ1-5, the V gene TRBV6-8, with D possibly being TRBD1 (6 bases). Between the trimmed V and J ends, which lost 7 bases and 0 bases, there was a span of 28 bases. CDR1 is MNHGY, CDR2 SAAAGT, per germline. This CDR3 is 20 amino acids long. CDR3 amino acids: CASTNPRRGYRRHSNQPQHF. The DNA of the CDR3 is TGTGCCAGCACAAACCCCAGGAGGGGGTACCGCCGACATAGCAATCAGCCCCAGCATTTT.